This T cell receptor beta chain originates from a study of OX40 agonist ivuxolimab in advanced cancers. The wider study: Treatment received earlier with anti-PD-1, anti-PD-L1 or anti-CTLA-4 agents was allowed, and roughly 40% had some. Partial responses were achieved by three patients, of whom one had hepatocellular carcinoma and two had cutaneous melanoma.

In germline, CDR1 is SGHVS, CDR2 FNYEAQ. V was trimmed by 5 bases and J by 2 bases, leaving 13 bases between them. The CDR3 has 15 residues. As to this clone: Its antigen is not identified.

Blood was sampled at baseline, cycle 4 day 1, and cycle 7 day 1. TCRdb keeps only in-frame clones here, not all; method: immunoSEQ multiplex PCR. The sample holds around 15,000 clones, around 93% seen once. Whole-study findings and limits: Several nonresponders also turned out to have low normalized T-cell clonal expansion.

This specimen consisted of CD4+ or CD8+ T cells sorted from blood, obtained in a trial of the OX40 agonist ivuxolimab. The V and J genes are TRBV7-6 and TRBJ1-3; the D is unclear. The clonotype originates from an adult with an advanced solid tumor such as melanoma, head and neck, liver or kidney cancer. The CDR3 sequence is CASSHSSLTGNTIYF. DNA for the CDR3: TGTGCCAGCAGCCACTCGTCGTTAACTGGAAACACCATATATTTT.